The sequence of this T cell receptor (beta chain) was determined in a study of shared clonotypes between healthy human individuals. Study as a whole: The donor group consisted of two women and a few men, aged 18 to 49.

Sequencing was at deep level. Measured with immunoSEQ multiplex PCR; TCRdb has only the in-frame clones, and not every one. Here the sample spans 950,000 to 1,300,000 clones, approximately 72% being singletons. Findings and caveats of the study: Several donors shared 5% to 5.5% of their naive CD4 clonotypes.

With regard to this clone: The antigen is unknown.

The CDR3 loop spans 14 amino acids. Germline V CDR1 and CDR2: SGHRS, YFSETQ. V trimming: 4 bases; J trimming: 5 bases; junction bases outside the gene matches: 4. The sample was memory CD4+ T cells sorted from blood. Subset specified: CD45RA-negative fraction. The chain joins TRBV5-1 to TRBJ1-4, with 8 bases fitting TRBD1. The sequence derives from a man aged 18-30 years in good health. CDR3 region: CASSTGQDNEKLFF. The CDR3 DNA reads as TGCGCCAGCAGCACGGGACAGGACAATGAAAAACTGTTTTTT.